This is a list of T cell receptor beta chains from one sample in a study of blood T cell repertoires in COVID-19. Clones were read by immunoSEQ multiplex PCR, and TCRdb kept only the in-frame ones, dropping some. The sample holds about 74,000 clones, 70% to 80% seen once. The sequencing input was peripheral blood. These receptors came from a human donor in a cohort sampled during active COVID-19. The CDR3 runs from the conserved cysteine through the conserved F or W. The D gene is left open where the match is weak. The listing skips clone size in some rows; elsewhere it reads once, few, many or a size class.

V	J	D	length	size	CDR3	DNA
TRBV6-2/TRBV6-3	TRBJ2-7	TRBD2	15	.	CASSYRLAGIYEQYF	TGTGCCAGCAGTTACCGCCTAGCGGGAATTTACGAGCAGTACTTC
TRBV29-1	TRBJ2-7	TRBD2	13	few	CSVATSGRGEQYF	TGCAGCGTTGCGACTAGCGGGAGGGGCGAGCAGTACTTC
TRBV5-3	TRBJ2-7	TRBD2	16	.	CARRKQGPAGGYEQYF	TGTGCCAGAAGAAAACAGGGTCCAGCGGGAGGATACGAGCAGTACTTC
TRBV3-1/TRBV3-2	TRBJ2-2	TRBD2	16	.	CASSRTSGSFSGELFF	TGTGCCAGCAGCAGGACTAGCGGGAGTTTCTCCGGGGAGCTGTTTTTT
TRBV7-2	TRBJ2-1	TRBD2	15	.	CASSLGSGLYNEQFF	TGTGCCAGCAGCTTAGGTAGCGGGCTCTACAATGAGCAGTTCTTC
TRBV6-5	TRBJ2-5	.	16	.	CASSYSGSGYQETQYF	TGTGCCAGCAGTTACTCGGGAAGCGGATACCAAGAGACCCAGTACTTC
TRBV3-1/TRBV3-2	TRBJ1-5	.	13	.	CASSHNPLQPQHF	TGTGCCAGCAGCCATAATCCGTTACAGCCCCAGCATTTT
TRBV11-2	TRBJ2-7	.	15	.	CASSSGLVMGGEQYF	TGTGCCAGCAGCTCTGGGCTGGTCATGGGTGGCGAGCAGTACTTC
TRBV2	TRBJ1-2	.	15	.	CASSEGRGASYGYTF	TGTGCCAGCAGTGAGGGCCGGGGAGCGTCCTATGGCTACACCTTC
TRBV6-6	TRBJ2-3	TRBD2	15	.	CASSLLAGVADTQYF	TGTGCCAGCAGTCTACTAGCGGGAGTGGCAGATACGCAGTATTTT
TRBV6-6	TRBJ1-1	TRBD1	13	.	CASSLTGGTEAFF	TGTGCCAGCAGTTTGACAGGGGGCACTGAAGCTTTCTTT
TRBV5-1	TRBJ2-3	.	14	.	CASRGGILTDTQYF	TGCGCCAGCAGAGGGGGTATCCTCACAGATACGCAGTATTTT
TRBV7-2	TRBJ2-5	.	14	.	CASSPTGPEETQYF	TGTGCCAGCAGCCCTACAGGGCCCGAAGAGACCCAGTACTTC
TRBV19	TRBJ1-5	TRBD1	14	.	CASSGTGLNQPQHF	TGTGCCAGTAGTGGGACAGGGCTCAATCAGCCCCAGCATTTT
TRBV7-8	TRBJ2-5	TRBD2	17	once	CASSFHLVAGVEETQYF	TGTGCCAGCAGCTTCCACCTTGTAGCGGGAGTAGAGGAGACCCAGTACTTC
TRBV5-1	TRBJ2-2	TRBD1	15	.	CASSTFQGATGELFF	TGCGCCAGCAGCACTTTTCAGGGGGCCACCGGGGAGCTGTTTTTT
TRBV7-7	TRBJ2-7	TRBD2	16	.	CASSPGTSGTDYEQYF	TGTGCCAGCAGCCCCGGGACTAGCGGAACCGACTACGAGCAGTACTTC
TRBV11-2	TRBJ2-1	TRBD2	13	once	CASSPGLAGGQFF	TGTGCCAGCAGCCCGGGACTAGCGGGAGGCCAGTTCTTC
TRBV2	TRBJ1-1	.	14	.	CASNQQELDTEAFF	TGTGCCAGCAACCAACAGGAGTTGGACACTGAAGCTTTCTTT
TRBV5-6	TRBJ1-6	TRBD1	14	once	CASSLEGARSPLHF	TGTGCCAGCAGCTTGGAGGGGGCTCGGTCACCCCTCCACTTT
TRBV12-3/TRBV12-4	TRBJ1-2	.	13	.	CASSTGLSGGYTF	TGTGCCAGCAGCACCGGGTTGTCCGGGGGCTACACCTTC
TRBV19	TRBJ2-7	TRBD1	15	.	CASKFSGQGFYEQYF	TGTGCCAGTAAGTTTTCCGGACAGGGATTCTACGAGCAGTACTTC
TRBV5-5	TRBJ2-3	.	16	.	CASSLLLGGSTDTQYF	TGTGCCAGCAGCTTGCTACTAGGAGGCAGCACAGATACGCAGTATTTT
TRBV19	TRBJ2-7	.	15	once	CASSIDDGRSYEQYF	TGTGCCAGTAGTATAGACGACGGCAGGTCCTACGAGCAGTACTTC
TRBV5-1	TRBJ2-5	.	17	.	CASSYRTGRESQETQYF	TGCGCCAGCAGCTACCGGACAGGGAGGGAATCCCAAGAGACCCAGTACTTC
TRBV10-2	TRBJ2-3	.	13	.	CASTDQGGDTQYF	TGCGCCAGCACAGACCAGGGAGGAGATACGCAGTATTTT
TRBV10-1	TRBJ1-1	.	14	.	CASSESRGNTEAFF	TGCGCCAGCAGTGAGTCCAGAGGGAACACTGAAGCTTTCTTT
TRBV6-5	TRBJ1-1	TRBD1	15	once	CASSRDRGGTTEAFF	TGTGCCAGCAGCCGCGACAGGGGTGGAACCACTGAAGCTTTCTTT
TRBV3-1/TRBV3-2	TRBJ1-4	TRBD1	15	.	CASSPRTGSGEKLFF	TGTGCCAGCAGCCCGCGGACAGGGAGCGGTGAAAAACTGTTTTTT
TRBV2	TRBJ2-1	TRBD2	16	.	CASTTITGTRVHEQFF	TGTGCCAGCACCACAATTACCGGGACTAGGGTACATGAGCAGTTCTTC
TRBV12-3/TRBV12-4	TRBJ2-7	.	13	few	CASSLREETEQYF	TGTGCCAGCAGTTTGAGGGAAGAGACGGAGCAGTACTTC
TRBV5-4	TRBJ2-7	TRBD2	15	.	CASSSDPGLAYEQYF	TGTGCCAGCAGCTCAGACCCGGGACTAGCCTACGAGCAGTACTTC
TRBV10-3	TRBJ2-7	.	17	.	CAISESTGSSPGYEQYF	TGTGCCATCAGTGAGTCGACGGGGAGCTCGCCGGGGTACGAGCAGTACTTC
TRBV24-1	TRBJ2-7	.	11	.	CATSDLGNQYF	TGTGCCACCAGTGATTTGGGCAATCAGTACTTC
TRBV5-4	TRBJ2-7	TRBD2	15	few	CASSLGLAGGVEQYF	TGTGCCAGCAGCCTGGGACTAGCGGGAGGGGTCGAGCAGTACTTC
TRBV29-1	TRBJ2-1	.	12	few	CSVGQSYNEQFF	TGCAGCGTTGGACAGTCCTACAATGAGCAGTTCTTC
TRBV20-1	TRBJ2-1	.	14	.	CSASWLARGNEQFF	TGCAGTGCTAGTTGGCTAGCTCGGGGCAATGAGCAGTTCTTC
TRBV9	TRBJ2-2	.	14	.	CASSVRGGGGELFF	TGTGCCAGCAGCGTACGCGGAGGCGGCGGGGAGCTGTTTTTT
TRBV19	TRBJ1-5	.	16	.	CASSIPAAAGNQPQHF	TGTGCCAGTAGTATTCCCGCGGCTGCCGGTAATCAGCCCCAGCATTTT